The following is a TCR beta chain sequence with its context. Methods used by the authors: Amplified reference gene primers provided the basis for estimating nucleated cell counts. Clones were sequenced by immunoSEQ multiplex PCR, and TCRdb holds only the in-frame ones, with some missing. D and trimming come from the DNA, and the V and J calls and clone size come from that table. The repertoire consists of 70,000 to 100,000 clones, with nearly 90% occurring once and the leading ten covering roughly 4.5%. These data belong to a study of blood T cell repertoires in COVID-19. Study overall: The United States, Italy and Spain provided the acute and convalescent COVID-19 samples. Nucleic acid was either cDNA or gDNA, and it came from T cells, B-cell-depleted T cells, or PBMCs.

The length of the CDR3 is 15 residues. The V and J ends lost 1 base and 9 bases respectively, with 16 bases between them. Per the germline V gene, CDR1 is MNHEY and CDR2 is SVGAGI. The source is a woman older than 75 with active or convalescent COVID-19. Sequencing was performed on peripheral blood. The V gene is TRBV6-5, the J gene TRBJ2-1, with D maybe TRBD1 (6 bases). CDR3 sequence: CASSYFGPQGTEQFF. CDR3 DNA sequence: TGTGCCAGCAGTTACTTCGGCCCCCAGGGGACTGAGCAGTTCTTC.